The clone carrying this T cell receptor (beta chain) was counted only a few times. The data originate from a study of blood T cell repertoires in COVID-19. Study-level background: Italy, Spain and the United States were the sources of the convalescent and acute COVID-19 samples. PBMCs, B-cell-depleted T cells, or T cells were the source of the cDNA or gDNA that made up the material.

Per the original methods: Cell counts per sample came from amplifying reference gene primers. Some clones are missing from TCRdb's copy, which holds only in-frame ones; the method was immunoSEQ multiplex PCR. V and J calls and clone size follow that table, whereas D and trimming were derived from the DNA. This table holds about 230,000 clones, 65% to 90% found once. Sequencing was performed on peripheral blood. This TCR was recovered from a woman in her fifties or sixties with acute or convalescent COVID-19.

Here the CDR3 DNA reads TGTGCCAGCTCACCACTTTCCCAGGGGGGAGGGAACACTGAAGCTTTCTTT. This translates into CASSPLSQGGGNTEAFF. The rearrangement joins TRBV18 to TRBJ1-1; TRBD1 matches at 7 bases. Per the germline V gene, CDR1 is KGHSH and CDR2 is LQKENI. The V segment lost 1 base and the J segment 1 base; nucleotides outside the gene matches: 9. The CDR3 sequence is 17 residues long. Variable domain in full (rest from reference TRBV18 and TRBJ1-1): NAGVMQNPRHLVRRRGQEARLRCSPMKGHSHVYWYRQLPEEGLKFMVYLQKENIIDESGMPKERFSAEFPKEGPSILRIQQVVRGDSAAYFCASSPLSQGGGNTEAFFGQGTRLTVV.